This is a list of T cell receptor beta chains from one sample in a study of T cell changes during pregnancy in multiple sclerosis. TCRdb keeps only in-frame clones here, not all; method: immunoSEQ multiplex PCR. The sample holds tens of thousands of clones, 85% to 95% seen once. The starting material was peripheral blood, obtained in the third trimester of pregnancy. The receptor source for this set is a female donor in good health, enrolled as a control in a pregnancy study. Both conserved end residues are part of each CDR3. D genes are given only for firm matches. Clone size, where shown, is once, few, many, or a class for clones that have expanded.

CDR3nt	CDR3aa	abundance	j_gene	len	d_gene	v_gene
TGTGCCAGCAGGGGGGGGACCTTGATCGGGACTAGCGGGAGTCGGAATGAGCAGTTCTTC	CASRGGTLIGTSGSRNEQFF	NA	TRBJ2-1	20	TRBD2	TRBV28
TGTGCCAGCAGTTACTCACGTACAGGGCTGGGCTACACCTTC	CASSYSRTGLGYTF	NA	TRBJ1-2	14	NA	TRBV6-5
TGTGCCAGCAGTTTGGTATGGGCAGGGGGCTGGGCAGATACGCAGTATTTT	CASSLVWAGGWADTQYF	NA	TRBJ2-3	17	TRBD1	TRBV27
TGCGCCAGCAGTGAGGAGACAGGGAAAACCGGCACCTCCTACGAGCAGTACTTC	CASSEETGKTGTSYEQYF	NA	TRBJ2-7	18	TRBD1	TRBV10-1
TGTGCCAGCCTGCGGACAGGGGTCCCTGAAGCTTTCTTT	CASLRTGVPEAFF	NA	TRBJ1-1	13	TRBD1	TRBV27
TGTGCCACCAGCAGAGTGCAGAATAGCAATCAGCCCCAGCATTTT	CATSRVQNSNQPQHF	NA	TRBJ1-5	15	NA	TRBV15
TGTGCCAGCAGCTCACGCGGAGGAGAAGAGACCCAGTACTTC	CASSSRGGEETQYF	once	TRBJ2-5	14	NA	TRBV9
TGTGCCACCAGAGGCAGGGGTGCCGGGGAGCTGTTTTTT	CATRGRGAGELFF	NA	TRBJ2-2	13	NA	TRBV19
TGTGCCAGCAGCTCGGGACAGGGGACCCTTTACTCTGGAAACACCATATATTTT	CASSSGQGTLYSGNTIYF	NA	TRBJ1-3	18	TRBD1	TRBV11-2
TGTGCCAGCAGCAGGAACACAGATACGCAGTATTTT	CASSRNTDTQYF	NA	TRBJ2-3	12	NA	TRBV2
TGTGCCAGCAGTGACCTAATCGGTGAGCAGTACTTC	CASSDLIGEQYF	NA	TRBJ2-7	12	NA	TRBV25-1
TGTGCCCTCAGGGGGGCAGGACGGGAAAAACTGTTTTTT	CALRGAGREKLFF	NA	TRBJ1-4	13	TRBD1	TRBV28
TGTGCCAGCAGGTACCTAGCGGGGGGGCGAAATGAGCAGTTCTTC	CASRYLAGGRNEQFF	NA	TRBJ2-1	15	TRBD2	TRBV6-5
TGTGCCAGCAGCTTGGGCCAGGGGGCGGCTGGCTACACCTTC	CASSLGQGAAGYTF	once	TRBJ1-2	14	TRBD1	TRBV7-9
TGTGCCAGCAGCCTGTCCGGGGAGCAGTACTTC	CASSLSGEQYF	NA	TRBJ2-7	11	NA	TRBV5-6
TGTGCCAGTAGTACAGGGACAGGGTACAATCGGGGCAAAAACATTCAGTACTTC	CASSTGTGYNRGKNIQYF	once	TRBJ2-4	18	TRBD1	TRBV19
TGTGCCAGCAGCTCGGGACAGGGAATCCCCTCCTACGAGCAGTACTTC	CASSSGQGIPSYEQYF	NA	TRBJ2-7	16	TRBD1	TRBV5-4
TGCGCCAGCAGCTTAGGGCAGGACTACTCCTACGAGCAGTACTTC	CASSLGQDYSYEQYF	NA	TRBJ2-7	15	NA	TRBV5-1
TGCAGCGTTGCGGCAGGGGGGCACACCGGGGAGCTGTTTTTT	CSVAAGGHTGELFF	NA	TRBJ2-2	14	NA	TRBV29-1
TGTGCCAGCAGCAGTGTGAGGGCTGGCTATGGCTACACCTTC	CASSSVRAGYGYTF	NA	TRBJ1-2	14	NA	TRBV11-2
TGCGCCAGCAGGCAGCGAACTAGCTCCGCAGATACGCAGTATTTT	CASRQRTSSADTQYF	NA	TRBJ2-3	15	NA	TRBV4-3
TGTGCCAGCAGACAACGAGCGGGAGATACCTCCGGGGAGCTGTTTTTT	CASRQRAGDTSGELFF	once	TRBJ2-2	16	TRBD2	TRBV6-4
TGTGCCAGCAGCGCATCCGGACAGGGGAACCACGAGCAGTACTTC	CASSASGQGNHEQYF	NA	TRBJ2-7	15	TRBD1	TRBV7-3
TGTGCCAGCAGCCCCGGGGGGACTGGGAATGAGCAGTTCTTC	CASSPGGTGNEQFF	NA	TRBJ2-1	14	TRBD2	TRBV6-1
TGTGCCAGCAGTTTAGTACGGGAGGGCCGGGGCACAGATACGCAGTATTTT	CASSLVREGRGTDTQYF	NA	TRBJ2-3	17	TRBD2	TRBV27
TGTGCCAGCAGCTTAAAGCGGGGGCCCTACGAGCAGTACTTC	CASSLKRGPYEQYF	NA	TRBJ2-7	14	TRBD2	TRBV7-8
TGTGCCAGTAGGACGACAGGGTCAAGGAGGGATGGCTACACCTTC	CASRTTGSRRDGYTF	NA	TRBJ1-2	15	TRBD1	TRBV19
TGTGCCAGCAGTTTACCCCCGACACGTGGAGAGCAGTACTTC	CASSLPPTRGEQYF	once	TRBJ2-7	14	NA	TRBV28
TGTGCCCGTTCGGCGCGCGGGGGAGAGACCCAGTACTTC	CARSARGGETQYF	NA	TRBJ2-5	13	TRBD2	TRBV28
TGTGCCAGCTCACGTACCGGGACAGGCCCAGATACGCAGTATTTT	CASSRTGTGPDTQYF	NA	TRBJ2-3	15	TRBD1	TRBV18
TGTGCCAGCAGCTTAAGCGGGACAGACAATGAGCAGTTCTTC	CASSLSGTDNEQFF	NA	TRBJ2-1	14	NA	TRBV7-3
TGCAGCGCCTTGTACGGGTACTACAATGAGCAGTTCTTC	CSALYGYYNEQFF	NA	TRBJ2-1	13	NA	TRBV29-1
TGCGCCAGCAGCTTGGGACAGGTTTCAGATGAGCAGTTCTTC	CASSLGQVSDEQFF	NA	TRBJ2-1	14	NA	TRBV5-1
TGCAGCGTTGTGACAGGGGATGGTACCATATATTTT	CSVVTGDGTIYF	NA	TRBJ1-3	12	TRBD1	TRBV29-1
TGTGCCAGCTCACCACGTACAGGGTTAAGGGTGAACACTGAAGCTTTCTTT	CASSPRTGLRVNTEAFF	NA	TRBJ1-1	17	NA	TRBV18
TGTGCCAGCTCACCACCCCTAGCGGGGGAGGATACGCAGTATTTT	CASSPPLAGEDTQYF	NA	TRBJ2-3	15	TRBD2	TRBV18
TGTGCCAGCAGCCCCTCGTACCAGGGGGCCGAGCAGTACTTC	CASSPSYQGAEQYF	NA	TRBJ2-7	14	TRBD1	TRBV5-6
TGTGCCAGCAGTTACGGGACTAGCTCCTACGAGCAGTACTTC	CASSYGTSSYEQYF	NA	TRBJ2-7	14	TRBD2	TRBV6-5
TGTGCCAGCAGTCAGGACAACTCTGGAAACACCATATATTTT	CASSQDNSGNTIYF	NA	TRBJ1-3	14	NA	TRBV6-5
TGTGCCAGCAGCCACCGGGACAGGGGGTATTCACCCCTCCACTTT	CASSHRDRGYSPLHF	NA	TRBJ1-6	15	TRBD1	TRBV28
TGTGCCAGCAGCTTAGATACGGGGACCGGGGAGCTGTTTTTT	CASSLDTGTGELFF	NA	TRBJ2-2	14	NA	TRBV11-2
TGTGCCAGCAGCACACAGGAGAGAAAACTTCTCTATGGCTACACCTTC	CASSTQERKLLYGYTF	NA	TRBJ1-2	16	NA	TRBV7-2
TGTGCCAGCAGGCCGGGACAGGGGGTTAATCAGCCCCAGCATTTT	CASRPGQGVNQPQHF	NA	TRBJ1-5	15	TRBD1	TRBV27
TGTGCCAGCAGTTCCTCCGGACAGGGCAATCAGCCCCAGCATTTT	CASSSSGQGNQPQHF	NA	TRBJ1-5	15	TRBD1	TRBV28
TGTGCCAGTAGTATAGCGCCTAGCGGGAGGGCGAATGAGCAGTTCTTC	CASSIAPSGRANEQFF	NA	TRBJ2-1	16	TRBD2	TRBV19
TGTGCCAGCAGCCTGGGGAGCGGAACCTACGAGCAGTACTTC	CASSLGSGTYEQYF	NA	TRBJ2-7	14	NA	TRBV11-2
TGTGCCAGCAGCTTGGGGACTAGCGGGTCTACCGAGCAGTACTTC	CASSLGTSGSTEQYF	NA	TRBJ2-7	15	TRBD2	TRBV5-4
TGTGCCAGCACCGTTGGGACAGGGGAGCCCTACGAGCAGTACTTC	CASTVGTGEPYEQYF	NA	TRBJ2-7	15	TRBD1	TRBV2
TGTGCCAGCAGCTTAAATTTAGCGGGAGGGGCCGACAATGAGCAGTTCTTC	CASSLNLAGGADNEQFF	NA	TRBJ2-1	17	TRBD2	TRBV7-3
TGTGCCAGCAGCCCCGGACTAGACACAGATACGCAGTATTTT	CASSPGLDTDTQYF	NA	TRBJ2-3	14	TRBD2	TRBV4-2
TGCGCCAGCAGCTTGTGGCCAGGCGATCGCAATAATGAAAAACTGTTTTTT	CASSLWPGDRNNEKLFF	NA	TRBJ1-4	17	NA	TRBV5-1
TGTGCCAGCAGCTTAACTAGCGGGAGTAATGAGCAGTTCTTC	CASSLTSGSNEQFF	NA	TRBJ2-1	14	TRBD2	TRBV7-9